Listed below are T cell receptor beta chains from one sample, sequenced in a study of cytomegalovirus exposure and HLA in healthy donors. The method was immunoSEQ multiplex PCR; TCRdb's version includes in-frame clones alone and lacks a portion of them. The table has 140,000 to 150,000 clones, more than 75% seen once. Sequencing was performed on PBMCs. The receptors were sampled from a female donor in good health and CMV-seronegative. Both conserved end residues are part of each CDR3. Each record gives: J gene, D gene, clone size, V gene, CDR3 protein, CDR3 DNA. A D gene is named only where the DNA matches it firmly. Size values are once, few and many counts, or a class for expanded clones, and some rows have none.

J: TRBJ1-4
D: .
size: .
V: TRBV29-1
CDR3: CSVLRAGEKLFF
DNA: TGCAGCGTTCTTAGGGCGGGCGAAAAACTGTTTTTT

J: TRBJ1-1
D: .
size: .
V: TRBV19
CDR3: CASSRQGAITEAFF
DNA: TGTGCCAGTAGTCGACAAGGGGCAATCACTGAAGCTTTCTTT

J: TRBJ2-7
D: TRBD1
size: .
V: TRBV5-6
CDR3: CASSFNLGTGTYEQYF
DNA: TGTGCCAGCAGCTTCAATCTTGGGACAGGAACCTACGAGCAGTACTTC

J: TRBJ1-5
D: TRBD1
size: few
V: TRBV27
CDR3: CASSPMTGFLHF
DNA: TGTGCCAGCAGTCCCATGACAGGGTTCCTCCATTTT

J: TRBJ1-2
D: .
size: .
V: TRBV28
CDR3: CASSGTALYGYTF
DNA: TGTGCCAGCAGCGGGACTGCCCTCTATGGCTACACCTTC

J: TRBJ2-7
D: TRBD1
size: few
V: TRBV7-9
CDR3: CASSFPRTGDPEQYF
DNA: TGTGCCAGCAGCTTCCCCAGGACAGGGGATCCCGAGCAGTACTTC

J: TRBJ2-7
D: TRBD1
size: .
V: TRBV28
CDR3: CASSPGTGWNEQYF
DNA: TGTGCCAGCAGTCCCGGGACAGGGTGGAATGAGCAGTACTTC

J: TRBJ2-2
D: TRBD2
size: .
V: TRBV5-4
CDR3: CALGSGANTGELFF
DNA: TGTGCCTTAGGAAGCGGGGCGAACACCGGGGAGCTGTTTTTT

J: TRBJ2-7
D: TRBD1
size: .
V: TRBV30
CDR3: CAGRRDSIYEQYF
DNA: TGTGCCGGCCGTAGGGACAGTATCTACGAGCAGTACTTC

J: TRBJ2-7
D: TRBD1
size: .
V: TRBV28
CDR3: CASTLRDRGHEQYF
DNA: TGTGCCAGCACTTTAAGGGACAGGGGCCACGAGCAGTACTTC

J: TRBJ1-3
D: .
size: .
V: TRBV27
CDR3: CASSWLKENRSGNTIYF
DNA: TGTGCCAGCAGTTGGCTCAAAGAAAACCGCTCTGGAAACACCATATATTTT

J: TRBJ1-2
D: TRBD1
size: once
V: TRBV28
CDR3: CASSDFTYRGYGYTF
DNA: TGTGCCAGCAGTGACTTTACTTACAGGGGCTATGGCTACACCTTC

J: TRBJ2-7
D: .
size: .
V: TRBV14
CDR3: CASSLSGSYEQYF
DNA: TGTGCCAGCAGCCTTTCCGGGAGCTACGAGCAGTACTTC

J: TRBJ2-7
D: TRBD1
size: .
V: TRBV5-1
CDR3: CASSAGQGVYEQYF
DNA: TGCGCCAGCAGCGCCGGACAGGGGGTCTACGAGCAGTACTTC

J: TRBJ2-3
D: TRBD2
size: once
V: TRBV10-1
CDR3: CASTDMTSGTQYF
DNA: TGCGCCAGCACGGATATGACTAGCGGTACGCAGTATTTT